The clone carrying this T cell receptor beta chain was detected only once. The CDR3 covers 16 residues. The trim removed 0 bases at V and 4 bases at J, leaving 8 bases unmatched. CDR1 SGHKS and CDR2 YYEKEE come from the germline V gene (reference sequence). This record comes from a study of T cell changes during pregnancy in multiple sclerosis. The method was immunoSEQ multiplex PCR; TCRdb's version includes in-frame clones alone and lacks a portion of them. The data hold around 30,000 clones, with approximately 90% observed a single time. The source material was CD8+ T cells from peripheral blood mononuclear cells, sampled in the third trimester of pregnancy. The chain joins TRBV5-5 to TRBJ1-2, with TRBD1 identical over 8 bases. The clonotype was recovered from a female donor with multiple sclerosis, enrolled in a pregnancy study. The chain's CDR3 is CASSLDIGTGGYGYTF. DNA for the CDR3: TGTGCCAGCAGCTTGGACATTGGGACAGGAGGCTATGGCTACACCTTC. Based on the CDR3 plus reference TRBV5-5 and TRBJ1-2, the full variable domain is DAGVTQSPTHLIKTRGQQVTLRCSPISGHKSVSWYQQVLGQGPQFIFQYYEKEERGRGNFPDRFSARQFPNYSSELNVNALLLGDSALYLCASSLDIGTGGYGYTFGSGTRLTVV.